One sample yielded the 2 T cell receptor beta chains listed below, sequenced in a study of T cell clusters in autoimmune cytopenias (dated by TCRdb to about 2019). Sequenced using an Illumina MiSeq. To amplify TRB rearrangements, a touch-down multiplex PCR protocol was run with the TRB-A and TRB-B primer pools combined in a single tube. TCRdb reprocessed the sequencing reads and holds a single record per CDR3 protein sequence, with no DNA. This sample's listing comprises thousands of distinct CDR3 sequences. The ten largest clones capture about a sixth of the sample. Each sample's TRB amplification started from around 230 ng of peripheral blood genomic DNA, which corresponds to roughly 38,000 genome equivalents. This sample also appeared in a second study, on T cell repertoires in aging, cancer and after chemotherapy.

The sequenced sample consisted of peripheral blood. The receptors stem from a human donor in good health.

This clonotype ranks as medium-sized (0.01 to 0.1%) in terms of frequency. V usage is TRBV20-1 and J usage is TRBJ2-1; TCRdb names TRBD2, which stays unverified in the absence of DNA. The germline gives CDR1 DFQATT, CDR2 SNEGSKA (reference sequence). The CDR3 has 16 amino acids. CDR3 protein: CSAREFGGLANSEQFF.

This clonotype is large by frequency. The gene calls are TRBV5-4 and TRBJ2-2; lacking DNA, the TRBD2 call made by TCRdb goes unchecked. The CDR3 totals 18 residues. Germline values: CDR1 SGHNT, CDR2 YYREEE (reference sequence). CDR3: CASSRGGLAGGNTGELFF.